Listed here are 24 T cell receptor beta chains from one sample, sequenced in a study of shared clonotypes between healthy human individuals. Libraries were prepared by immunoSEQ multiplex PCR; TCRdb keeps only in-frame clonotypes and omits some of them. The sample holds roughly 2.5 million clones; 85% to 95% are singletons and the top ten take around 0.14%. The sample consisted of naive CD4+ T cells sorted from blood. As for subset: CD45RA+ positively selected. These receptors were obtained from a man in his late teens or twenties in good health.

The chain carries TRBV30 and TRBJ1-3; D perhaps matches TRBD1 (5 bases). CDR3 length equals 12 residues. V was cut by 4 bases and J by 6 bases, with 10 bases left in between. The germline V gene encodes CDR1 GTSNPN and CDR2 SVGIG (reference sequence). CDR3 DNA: TGTGCCTGGAATGGGGGTGCAAACACCATATATTTT. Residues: CAWNGGANTIYF.

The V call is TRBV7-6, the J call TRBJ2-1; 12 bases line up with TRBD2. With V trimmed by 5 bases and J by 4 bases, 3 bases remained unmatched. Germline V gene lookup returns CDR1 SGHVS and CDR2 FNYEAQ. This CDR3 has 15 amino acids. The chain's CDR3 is CASSRLAGEYNEQFF. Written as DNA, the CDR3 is TGTGCCAGCAGCAGACTAGCGGGGGAGTACAATGAGCAGTTCTTC.

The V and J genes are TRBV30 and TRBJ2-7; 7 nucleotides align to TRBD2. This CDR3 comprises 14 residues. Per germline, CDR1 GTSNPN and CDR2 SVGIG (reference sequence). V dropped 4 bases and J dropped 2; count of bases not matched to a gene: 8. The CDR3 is CAWIGRGGTYEQYF. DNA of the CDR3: TGTGCCTGGATCGGGCGGGGAGGGACCTACGAGCAGTACTTC.

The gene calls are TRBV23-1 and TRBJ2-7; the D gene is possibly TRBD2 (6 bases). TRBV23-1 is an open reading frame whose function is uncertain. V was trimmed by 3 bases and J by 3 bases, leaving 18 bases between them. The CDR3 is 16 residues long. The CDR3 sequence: CASSHPPGLIDYEQYF. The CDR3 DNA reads TGCGCCAGCAGTCACCCGCCGGGACTGATAGACTACGAGCAGTACTTC.

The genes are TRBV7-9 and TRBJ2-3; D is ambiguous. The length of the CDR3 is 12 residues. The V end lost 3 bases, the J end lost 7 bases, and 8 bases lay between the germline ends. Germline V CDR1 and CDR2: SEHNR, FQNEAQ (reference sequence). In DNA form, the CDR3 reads TGTGCCAGCAGCTTCGGCGATTATACGCAGTATTTT. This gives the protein CASSFGDYTQYF. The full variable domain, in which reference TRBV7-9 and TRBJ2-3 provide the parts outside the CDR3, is DTGVSQNPRHKITKRGQNVTFRCDPISEHNRLYWYRQTLGQGPEFLTYFQNEAQLEKSRLLSDRFSAERPKGSFSTLEIQRTEQGDSAMYLCASSFGDYTQYFGPGTRLTVL.

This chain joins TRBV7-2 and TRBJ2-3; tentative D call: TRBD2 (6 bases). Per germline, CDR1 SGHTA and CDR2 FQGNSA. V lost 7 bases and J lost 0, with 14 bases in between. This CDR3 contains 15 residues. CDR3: CASTPSAPSTDTQYF. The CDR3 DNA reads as TGTGCCAGCACCCCTAGCGCCCCTAGCACAGATACGCAGTATTTT.

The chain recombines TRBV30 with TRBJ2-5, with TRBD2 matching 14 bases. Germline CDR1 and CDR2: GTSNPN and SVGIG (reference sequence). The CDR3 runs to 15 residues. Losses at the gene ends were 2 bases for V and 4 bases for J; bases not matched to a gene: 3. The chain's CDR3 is CAWSIGLAGGETQYF. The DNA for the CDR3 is TGTGCCTGGAGTATAGGACTAGCGGGGGGAGAGACCCAGTACTTC.

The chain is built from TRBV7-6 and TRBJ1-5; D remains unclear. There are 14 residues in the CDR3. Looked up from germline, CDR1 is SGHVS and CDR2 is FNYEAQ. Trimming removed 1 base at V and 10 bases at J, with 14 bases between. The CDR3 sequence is CASSLEGPSQPQHF. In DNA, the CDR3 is TGTGCCAGCAGCTTAGAAGGGCCCAGTCAACCCCAGCATTTT.

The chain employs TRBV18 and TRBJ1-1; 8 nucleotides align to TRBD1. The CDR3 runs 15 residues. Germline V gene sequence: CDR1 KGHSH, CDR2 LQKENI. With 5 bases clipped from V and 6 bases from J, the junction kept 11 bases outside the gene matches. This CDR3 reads CASSISQGGAAEAFF. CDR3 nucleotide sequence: TGTGCCAGCTCAATATCACAGGGGGGGGCCGCTGAAGCTTTCTTT.

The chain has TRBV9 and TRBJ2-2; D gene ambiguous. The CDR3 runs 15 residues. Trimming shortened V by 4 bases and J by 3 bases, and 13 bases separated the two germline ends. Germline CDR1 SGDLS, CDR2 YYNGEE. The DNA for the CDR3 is TGTGCCAGCAGCTCGGACGGAGCTTACACCGGGGAGCTGTTTTTT. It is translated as CASSSDGAYTGELFF.

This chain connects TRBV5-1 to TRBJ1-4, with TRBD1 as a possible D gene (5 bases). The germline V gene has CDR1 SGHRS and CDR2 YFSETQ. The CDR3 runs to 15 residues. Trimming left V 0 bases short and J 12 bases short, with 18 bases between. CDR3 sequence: CASSLGRSGGVELFF. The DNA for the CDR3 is TGCGCCAGCAGCTTGGGAAGGAGTGGAGGGGTCGAACTGTTTTTT.

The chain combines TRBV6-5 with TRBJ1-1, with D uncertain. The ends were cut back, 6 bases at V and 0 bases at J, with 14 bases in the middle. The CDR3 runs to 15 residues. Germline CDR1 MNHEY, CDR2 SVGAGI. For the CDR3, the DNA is TGTGCCAGCAGCCGTGAGCCGGGGATGAACACTGAAGCTTTCTTT. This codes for CASSREPGMNTEAFF.

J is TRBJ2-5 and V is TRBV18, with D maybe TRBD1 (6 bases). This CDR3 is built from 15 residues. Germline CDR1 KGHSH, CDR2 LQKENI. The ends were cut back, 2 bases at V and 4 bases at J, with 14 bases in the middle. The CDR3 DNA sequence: TGTGCCAGCTCACCAAATCAAGGACAGCCAGAGACCCAGTACTTC. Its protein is CASSPNQGQPETQYF.

CDR3 nucleotides: TGCGCCAGCAGCCGACGGGGGATCGCAGATACGCAGTATTTT. This sequence encodes CASSRRGIADTQYF. The chain links TRBV5-1 to TRBJ2-3; TRBD2 is a possible D gene (6 bases). Per the germline V gene, CDR1 is SGHRS and CDR2 is YFSETQ. Between the trimmed V and J ends, which lost 4 bases and 4 bases, there was a span of 13 bases. The CDR3 runs to 14 residues.

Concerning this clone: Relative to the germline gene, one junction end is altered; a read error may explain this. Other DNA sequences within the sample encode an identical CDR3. CDR3 region: CASSLGTSGGTDTQYF. DNA of the CDR3: TGTGCTAGCAGCTTGGGGACTAGCGGGGGGACAGATACGCAGTATTTT. The chain employs TRBV7-7 and TRBJ2-3, with 15 bases aligning to TRBD2. In germline, CDR1 is SSHAT, CDR2 FNYEAQ (reference sequence). The length of the CDR3 is 16 residues.

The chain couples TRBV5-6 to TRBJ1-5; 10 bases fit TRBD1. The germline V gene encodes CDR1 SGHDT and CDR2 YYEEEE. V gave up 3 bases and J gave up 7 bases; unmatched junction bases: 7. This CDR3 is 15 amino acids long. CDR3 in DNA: TGTGCCAGCAGCTCGGGGACAGGGGTAACGCAGCCCCAGCATTTT. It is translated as CASSSGTGVTQPQHF.

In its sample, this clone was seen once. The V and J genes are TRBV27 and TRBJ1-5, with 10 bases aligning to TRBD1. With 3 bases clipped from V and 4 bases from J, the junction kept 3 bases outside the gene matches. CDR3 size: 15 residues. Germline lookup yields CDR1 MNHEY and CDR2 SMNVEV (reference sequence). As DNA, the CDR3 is TGTGCCAGCAGTTTTTCGGGACAGGGGAATCAGCCCCAGCATTTT. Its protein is CASSFSGQGNQPQHF.

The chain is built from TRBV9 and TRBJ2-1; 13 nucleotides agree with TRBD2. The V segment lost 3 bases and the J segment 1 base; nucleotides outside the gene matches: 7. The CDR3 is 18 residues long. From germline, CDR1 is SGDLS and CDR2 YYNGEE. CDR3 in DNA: TGTGCCAGCAGCGGCAGACTAGCGGGGGGCTGGTCCTACAATGAGCAGTTCTTC. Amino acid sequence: CASSGRLAGGWSYNEQFF.

Here the CDR3 reads CASSGTGGYNEQFF. In DNA, the CDR3 is TGTGCCAGCTCCGGGACAGGGGGCTACAATGAGCAGTTCTTC. The chain recombines TRBV18 with TRBJ2-1, with TRBD1 matching 11 bases. This CDR3 is built from 14 residues. After removal of 6 bases from V and 3 bases from J, the junction contained 1 base not matched to a gene. CDR1 KGHSH and CDR2 LQKENI come from the germline V gene. Filled out from reference TRBV18 and TRBJ2-1, the complete variable domain reads NAGVMQNPRHLVRRRGQEARLRCSPMKGHSHVYWYRQLPEEGLKFMVYLQKENIIDESGMPKERFSAEFPKEGPSILRIQQVVRGDSAAYFCASSGTGGYNEQFFGPGTRLTVL.

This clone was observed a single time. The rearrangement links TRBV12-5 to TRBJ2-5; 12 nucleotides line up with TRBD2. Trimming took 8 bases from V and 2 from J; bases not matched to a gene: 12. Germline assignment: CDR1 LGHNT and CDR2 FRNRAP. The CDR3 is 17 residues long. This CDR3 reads CASPTTSGLAGQETQYF. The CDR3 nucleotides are TGTGCTAGTCCCACCACCAGCGGACTAGCGGGACAAGAGACCCAGTACTTC.

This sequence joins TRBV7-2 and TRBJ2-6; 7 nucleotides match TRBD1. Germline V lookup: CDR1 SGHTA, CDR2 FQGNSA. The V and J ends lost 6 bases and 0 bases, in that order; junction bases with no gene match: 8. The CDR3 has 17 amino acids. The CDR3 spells CASRRDSTISGANVLTF. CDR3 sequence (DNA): TGTGCCAGCAGACGGGACAGTACTATCTCTGGGGCCAACGTCCTGACTTTC.

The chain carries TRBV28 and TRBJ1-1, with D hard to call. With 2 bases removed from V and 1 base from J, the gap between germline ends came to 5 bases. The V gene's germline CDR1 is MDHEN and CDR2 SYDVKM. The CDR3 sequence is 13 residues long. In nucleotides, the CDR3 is TGTGCCAGCAGTTTACGCCCGAACACTGAAGCTTTCTTT. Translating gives CASSLRPNTEAFF.

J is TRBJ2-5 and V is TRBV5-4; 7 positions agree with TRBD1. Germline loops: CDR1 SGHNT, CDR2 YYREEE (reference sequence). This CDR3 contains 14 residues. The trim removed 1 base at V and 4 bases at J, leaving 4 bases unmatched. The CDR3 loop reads CASSLKDRTETQYF. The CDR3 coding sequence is TGTGCCAGCAGCTTGAAGGACAGGACAGAGACCCAGTACTTC. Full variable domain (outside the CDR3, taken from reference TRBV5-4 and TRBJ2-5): ETGVTQSPTHLIKTRGQQVTLRCSSQSGHNTVSWYQQALGQGPQFIFQYYREEENGRGNFPPRFSGLQFPNYSSELNVNALELDDSALYLCASSLKDRTETQYFGPGTRLLVL.

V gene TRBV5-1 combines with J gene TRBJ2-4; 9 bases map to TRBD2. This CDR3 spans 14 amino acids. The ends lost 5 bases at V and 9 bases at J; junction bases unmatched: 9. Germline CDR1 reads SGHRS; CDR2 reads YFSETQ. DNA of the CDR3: TGCGCCAGCAGGGCGGGAGGGAGAGAGAGCATTCAGTACTTC. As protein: CASRAGGRESIQYF.